A selection of T cell receptor beta chains follows, all from one sample in a study of T-cell reconstitution after alpha-beta-depleted transplantation in children. TCRdb re-called the PCR reads with MiXCR, one entry per CDR3 protein. The data show around 700,000 distinct CDR3 sequences, 10% to 15% seen once. The sample consisted of PBMCs, taken before TCRalphabeta/CD19-depleted stem cell transplant. Every receptor here comes from a girl aged 2 to 9 with congenital amegakaryocytic thrombocytopenia, due to receive a stem cell transplant. CDR3s include the opening cysteine and the closing phenylalanine or tryptophan. Each record gives: D gene, V gene, J gene, clone size, CDR3 protein, CDR3 DNA. A D gene is named only where the DNA matches it firmly. The listing skips clone size in some rows; elsewhere it reads once, few, many or a size class.

D gene: NA
V gene: TRBV7-8
J gene: TRBJ1-1
clone size: NA
CDR3 protein: CASTHGQSNTEAFF
CDR3 DNA: TGTGCCAGCACCCACGGACAGTCGAACACTGAAGCTTTCTTT

D gene: TRBD2
V gene: TRBV11-1
J gene: TRBJ2-2
clone size: many
CDR3 protein: CASSLGSPSGRASNTGELFF
CDR3 DNA: TGTGCCAGCAGCTTAGGAAGTCCTAGCGGGAGGGCCTCGAACACCGGGGAGCTGTTTTTT

D gene: NA
V gene: TRBV3-1
J gene: TRBJ2-7
clone size: NA
CDR3 protein: CASSQSYSGEQYF
CDR3 DNA: TGTGCCAGCAGCCAATCTTATAGCGGAGAGCAGTACTTC

D gene: NA
V gene: TRBV29-1
J gene: TRBJ2-3
clone size: many
CDR3 protein: CSVDLTTDTQYF
CDR3 DNA: TGCAGCGTTGACCTGACCACAGATACGCAGTATTTT

D gene: TRBD1
V gene: TRBV7-9
J gene: TRBJ1-4
clone size: few
CDR3 protein: CASSLSVGTATNEKLFF
CDR3 DNA: TGTGCCAGCAGCTTATCCGTGGGGACAGCAACTAATGAAAAACTGTTTTTT

D gene: NA
V gene: TRBV5-1
J gene: TRBJ2-3
clone size: many
CDR3 protein: CASSLPRRTQDSTDTQYF
CDR3 DNA: TGCGCCAGCAGCTTACCAAGACGAACCCAGGACAGCACAGATACGCAGTATTTT

D gene: TRBD1
V gene: TRBV18
J gene: TRBJ2-1
clone size: few
CDR3 protein: CASSPPRQGAVDEQFF
CDR3 DNA: TGTGCCAGCTCACCGCCAAGACAGGGGGCAGTAGATGAGCAGTTCTTC

D gene: TRBD2
V gene: TRBV5-1
J gene: TRBJ2-3
clone size: NA
CDR3 protein: CASSLVGTSGRSTDTQYF
CDR3 DNA: TGCGCCAGCAGCTTGGTCGGGACTAGCGGGAGGAGCACAGATACGCAGTATTTT

D gene: NA
V gene: TRBV7-9
J gene: TRBJ1-1
clone size: many
CDR3 protein: CASRPTAEAFF
CDR3 DNA: TGTGCCAGCAGACCTACGGCCGAAGCTTTCTTT

D gene: NA
V gene: TRBV7-8
J gene: TRBJ2-7
clone size: few
CDR3 protein: CASSLAFTEDYEQYF
CDR3 DNA: TGTGCCAGCAGCTTAGCGTTCACGGAAGACTACGAGCAGTACTTC

D gene: NA
V gene: TRBV4-1
J gene: TRBJ1-1
clone size: NA
CDR3 protein: CASRRPGQNTEAFF
CDR3 DNA: TGCGCCAGCAGGAGACCCGGACAGAACACTGAAGCTTTCTTT

D gene: NA
V gene: TRBV5-5
J gene: TRBJ2-1
clone size: few
CDR3 protein: CASHWDTYNEQFF
CDR3 DNA: TGTGCCAGCCACTGGGACACCTACAATGAGCAGTTCTTC

D gene: TRBD1
V gene: TRBV28
J gene: TRBJ2-5
clone size: many
CDR3 protein: CASSRQGETQYF
CDR3 DNA: TGTGCCAGCAGTCGACAGGGTGAGACCCAGTACTTC

D gene: NA
V gene: TRBV12-3/TRBV12-4
J gene: TRBJ2-7
clone size: many
CDR3 protein: CASSDSPSEQYF
CDR3 DNA: TGTGCCAGCTCAGACTCCCCCTCCGAGCAGTACTTC

D gene: TRBD1
V gene: TRBV7-2
J gene: TRBJ1-2
clone size: NA
CDR3 protein: CASSPVSGTGADGYTF
CDR3 DNA: TGTGCCAGCAGCCCCGTAAGCGGGACAGGGGCGGATGGCTACACCTTC

D gene: TRBD1
V gene: TRBV20-1
J gene: TRBJ2-2
clone size: NA
CDR3 protein: CSARDPGQGAFTGELFF
CDR3 DNA: TGCAGTGCTAGAGATCCGGGACAGGGGGCATTCACCGGGGAGCTGTTTTTT

D gene: NA
V gene: TRBV30
J gene: TRBJ2-7
clone size: few
CDR3 protein: CAWMAGLEQYF
CDR3 DNA: TGTGCCTGGATGGCAGGGCTCGAGCAGTACTTC

D gene: NA
V gene: TRBV5-1
J gene: TRBJ2-6
clone size: many
CDR3 protein: CASSLSLSGANVLTF
CDR3 DNA: TGCGCCAGCAGCTTGTCTCTCTCTGGGGCCAACGTCCTGACTTTC

D gene: NA
V gene: TRBV6-1
J gene: TRBJ2-7
clone size: many
CDR3 protein: CASSLEGRTYEQYF
CDR3 DNA: TGTGCCAGCAGCCTCGAGGGGCGAACCTACGAGCAGTACTTC

D gene: NA
V gene: TRBV21-1
J gene: TRBJ2-7
clone size: many
CDR3 protein: CASSNVKRDREDNEQYF
CDR3 DNA: TGTGCCAGCAGCAATGTGAAACGGGACAGGGAGGACAACGAGCAGTACTTC

D gene: TRBD1
V gene: TRBV6-1
J gene: TRBJ2-5
clone size: few
CDR3 protein: CASRNPRDRGLETQYF
CDR3 DNA: TGTGCCAGCAGAAATCCCCGGGACAGGGGGCTTGAGACCCAGTACTTC

D gene: NA
V gene: TRBV5-1
J gene: TRBJ2-5
clone size: many
CDR3 protein: CASSLPLGQETQYF
CDR3 DNA: TGCGCCAGCAGCTTGCCACTAGGACAAGAGACCCAGTACTTC

D gene: TRBD2
V gene: TRBV20-1
J gene: TRBJ2-2
clone size: many
CDR3 protein: CSAPGSGSGELFF
CDR3 DNA: TGCAGTGCCCCCGGGAGCGGGAGTGGGGAGCTGTTTTTT

D gene: NA
V gene: TRBV28
J gene: TRBJ2-6
clone size: NA
CDR3 protein: CASSWGLGANVLTF
CDR3 DNA: TGTGCCAGCAGTTGGGGGCTTGGGGCCAACGTCCTGACTTTC

D gene: NA
V gene: TRBV12-3/TRBV12-4
J gene: TRBJ2-6
clone size: many
CDR3 protein: CASSETHTSFGANVLTF
CDR3 DNA: TGTGCCAGCAGCGAGACCCACACCAGTTTTGGGGCCAACGTCCTGACTTTC